The 2 T cell receptor beta chains in this list originate from one sample, sequenced in a study of OX40 agonist ivuxolimab in advanced cancers. Clones were read by immunoSEQ multiplex PCR, and TCRdb kept only the in-frame ones, dropping some. The sample records 60,000 to 80,000 clones, 85% to 90% being singletons. The source was CD4+ or CD8+ T cells sorted from blood, collected in a trial of the OX40 agonist ivuxolimab. Receptor source: an adult with an advanced solid tumor such as melanoma, head and neck, liver or kidney cancer.

V and J are TRBV11-2 and TRBJ2-7; 7 positions match TRBD2. The CDR3 is 14 amino acids. After removal of 4 bases from V and 3 bases from J, the junction contained 6 bases not matched to a gene. Germline-derived CDR1 and CDR2 are SGHAT and FQNNGV. The CDR3 DNA is TGTGCCAGCAGCTATGGGGGGGATCGCTACGAGCAGTACTTC. Amino acid sequence: CASSYGGDRYEQYF.

The rearrangement uses TRBV18 and TRBJ1-5; D is ambiguous. The CDR3 has 15 amino acids. Germline-derived CDR1 and CDR2 are KGHSH and LQKENI. V lost 1 base, J lost 2 bases, and 9 bases lay in between. The CDR3 sequence: CASSPRVLGNQPQHF. CDR3 bases: TGTGCCAGCTCACCACGGGTCCTAGGCAATCAGCCCCAGCATTTT.